The T cell receptor beta chain described here comes from a study of post-analysis software for immune sequencing data. Unique molecular identifiers were present in the TCR beta cDNA libraries. TCRdb redid the calling of the PCR reads with MiXCR, one entry per CDR3 protein. The sample lists fewer than 850,000 distinct CDR3 sequences, about 45% occurring once. Concerning this clonotype: Its specificity is not known.

Trimming took off 5 bases at V and 6 bases at J, with 8 bases between the two ends. Per germline, CDR1 MNHEY and CDR2 SMNVEV (reference sequence). There are 12 residues in the CDR3. Regarding the study as a whole: Among four to six TRBV segments more frequent in patients than controls were TRBV5-6, TRBV5-1 and TRBV20-1. Normalized Chao1 diversity in multiple sclerosis patients fell significantly below that of controls.

This chain connects TRBV27 to TRBJ2-1; no reliable D call. The clonotype was recovered from a girl between 5 and 17 years old with multiple sclerosis. Sequencing used blood. CDR3 bases: TGTGCCAGCAGTGCGACCCTCAATGAGCAGTTCTTC. It translates to CASSATLNEQFF.